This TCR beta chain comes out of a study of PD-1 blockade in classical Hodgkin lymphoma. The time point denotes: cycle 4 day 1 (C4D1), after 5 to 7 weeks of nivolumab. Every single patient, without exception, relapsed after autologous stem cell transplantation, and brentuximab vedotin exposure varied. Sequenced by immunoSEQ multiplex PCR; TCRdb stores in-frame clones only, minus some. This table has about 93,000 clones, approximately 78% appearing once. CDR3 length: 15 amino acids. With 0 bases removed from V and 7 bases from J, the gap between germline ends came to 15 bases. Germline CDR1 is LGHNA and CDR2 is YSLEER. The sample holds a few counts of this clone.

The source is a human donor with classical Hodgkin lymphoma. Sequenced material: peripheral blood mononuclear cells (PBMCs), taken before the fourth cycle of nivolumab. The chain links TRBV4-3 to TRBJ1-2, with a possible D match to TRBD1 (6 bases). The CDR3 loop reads CASSQEVTGALGYTF. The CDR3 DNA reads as TGCGCCAGCAGCCAAGAGGTCACGGGGGCACTTGGCTACACCTTC.